Listed here are 11 T cell receptor beta chains from one sample, sequenced in a study of Graves' ophthalmopathy and Graves' hyperthyroidism. TCR beta CDR3 amplification used RNA transcripts. Scientists carried out first-round RT-PCR using HTBI primers and then a second-round multiplex PCR. TCRdb ran MiXCR on the multiplex PCR reads and lists one entry per CDR3 protein. The sample has some 750,000 distinct CDR3 sequences; roughly two fifths are singletons. Sequencing used peripheral blood. The receptor source for this set is an adult man with Graves' ophthalmopathy.

This clonotype was seen only a few times. The chain is built from TRBV12-3 or TRBV12-4 and TRBJ2-7; no reliable D call. The CDR3 totals 14 residues. The V end was cut by 1 base, the J end by 3 bases, with 10 bases between. The CDR3 protein is CASSLDSMYYEQYF. The CDR3 bases are TGTGCCAGCAGTTTAGATAGCATGTACTACGAGCAGTACTTC.

J is TRBJ1-5 and V is TRBV20-1; D call uncertain. Trimming removed 4 bases at V and 0 bases at J, with 13 bases between. The CDR3 runs to 15 residues. Germline CDR1 is DFQATT and CDR2 is SNEGSKA (reference sequence). Here the CDR3 DNA reads TGCAGTGCTATGGCGGGAGAGTATAGCAATCAGCCCCAGCATTTT. Translated, it gives CSAMAGEYSNQPQHF.

This clonotype was counted many times. The chain uses TRBV25-1 and TRBJ2-6; D could derive from TRBD1 or TRBD2 (5 bases each). Germline CDR1 is MGHDK and CDR2 is SYGVNS. V was cut by 5 bases and J by 4 bases, with 15 bases left in between. The CDR3 extends over 16 amino acids. The CDR3 nucleotides are TGTGCCAGCAGTCCATCACCAGGGAGCGGGGCCAACGTCCTGACTTTC. This encodes CASSPSPGSGANVLTF.

Many counts were recorded for this clonotype. The chain links TRBV10-3 to TRBJ1-2, with D possibly matching TRBD1 (5 bases). Germline-derived CDR1 and CDR2 are ENHRY and SYGVKD. Trimming stripped 3 bases from V and 4 bases from J, with 18 bases between. This CDR3 contains 16 residues. CDR3 DNA sequence: TGTGCCATCAGTGATAATCAGGGAGGGGCTATCTATGGCTACACCTTC. It yields the protein CAISDNQGGAIYGYTF.

This clonotype was picked up many times. This rearrangement joins TRBV10-1 to TRBJ1-2, with a tentative D call TRBD1 (6 bases). V was pared by 9 bases and J by 3 bases, with 20 bases between. CDR1 and CDR2 from the germline V gene are WNHNN and SYGVQD (reference sequence). The CDR3 has 15 residues. CDR3 region: CARRGLREGYYGYTF. The CDR3 DNA follows: TGCGCCAGAAGGGGGTTGAGGGAGGGGTACTATGGCTACACCTTC.

As DNA, the CDR3 is TGTGCCAGCAGCTCTATGGGGGACAGGGGTCGTGATGGCTACACCTTC. Protein product: CASSSMGDRGRDGYTF. The V gene is TRBV7-6, the J gene TRBJ1-2; 10 nucleotides line up with TRBD1. J gave up 6 bases and V 4 bases, and 11 bases lay outside the gene matches. CDR3 length equals 16 residues. Germline assignment: CDR1 SGHVS and CDR2 FNYEAQ.

The chain recombines TRBV29-1 with TRBJ2-6; D remains unclear. Looked up from germline, CDR1 is SQVTM and CDR2 is ANQGSEA. This CDR3 is built from 14 residues. V dropped 4 bases and J dropped 4 bases, with 11 bases sitting between them. This chain's CDR3 is CSVGAVTGANVLTF. The CDR3 DNA reads TGCAGCGTTGGCGCCGTGACAGGGGCCAACGTCCTGACTTTC.

This clonotype has just a few counts. The chain recombines TRBV9 with TRBJ2-7; 11 bases are shared with TRBD1. Germline CDR1 is SGDLS and CDR2 is YYNGEE. The CDR3 contains 15 residues. The J segment lost 3 bases and the V segment lost 0 bases, leaving 2 bases of the junction unmatched. The CDR3 DNA reads TGTGCCAGCAGCGTAGGGACAGGGGGCCGCTACGAGCAGTACTTC. Its protein is CASSVGTGGRYEQYF. Drawing the rest from reference TRBV9 and TRBJ2-7, the complete variable domain is DSGVTQTPKHLITATGQRVTLRCSPRSGDLSVYWYQQSLDQGLQFLIQYYNGEERAKGNILERFSAQQFPDLHSELNLSSLELGDSALYFCASSVGTGGRYEQYFGPGTRLTVT.

This clonotype was counted at least ten times. One junction end does not reproduce the germline sequence, and a read error may be involved. This chain connects TRBV5-1 to TRBJ1-3; the D is unclear. Germline CDR1 is SGHRS and CDR2 is YFSETQ. This CDR3 contains 14 residues. The CDR3 loop reads CASSLEGSGNTIYF. CDR3 bases: TGTGCCAGCAGCTTAGAGGGATCTGGAAACACCATATATTTT.

The rearrangement uses TRBV5-4 and TRBJ1-1; 7 nucleotides match TRBD1. Germline CDR1 SGHNT, CDR2 YYREEE (reference sequence). This CDR3 spans 14 amino acids. V dropped 2 bases and J dropped 5; count of bases not matched to a gene: 6. The CDR3 loop reads CASSFQGGRTEAFF. CDR3 DNA sequence: TGTGCCAGCAGCTTTCAGGGGGGTCGTACTGAAGCTTTCTTT.

J is TRBJ2-7 and V is TRBV14; D is unclear. V was cut by 4 bases and J by 3 bases, with 10 bases left in between. The CDR3 consists of 13 residues. CDR1 is SGHDN and CDR2 is FVKESK in the germline V gene. CDR3 region: CASSLKPYYEQYF. DNA of the CDR3: TGTGCCAGCAGCCTCAAACCCTACTACGAGCAGTACTTC.